Below are 25 T cell receptor beta chains sequenced from a single sample in a study of blood T cell repertoires in COVID-19. Measured with immunoSEQ multiplex PCR; TCRdb has only the in-frame clones, and not every one. There are approximately 50,000 clones in the sample; 85% to 90% occur only once, and 9.5% to 13% lies in the top ten. What was sequenced was peripheral blood. These receptors all stem from a human donor in a cohort sampled during active COVID-19.

The chain has TRBV4-2 and TRBJ2-7, with 9 bases lining up with TRBD2. The V and J ends lost 4 bases and 3 bases, in that order; junction bases with no gene match: 7. CDR3 size: 15 residues. Germline CDR1 is LGHNA and CDR2 is YNFKEQ. DNA of the CDR3: TGTGCCAGCAGCCGAGATAGCGGGAGCGTCTACGAGCAGTACTTC. Protein product: CASSRDSGSVYEQYF.

J is TRBJ2-2 and V is TRBV3-1 (or the pseudogene TRBV3-2); perhaps TRBD2 as D (6 bases). The CDR3 sequence is 15 residues long. The V gene lost 5 bases and the J gene lost 5 bases, with 15 bases spanning the gap. Germline values: CDR1 LGHDT, CDR2 YNNKEL (reference sequence). CDR3 sequence: CASSDRESKTGELFF. The CDR3 region has the DNA TGTGCCAGCAGCGACCGGGAGTCAAAAACCGGGGAGCTGTTTTTT.

This clone was observed a single time. This chain joins TRBV5-1 and TRBJ2-7; 16 nucleotides agree with TRBD2. Germline CDR1 and CDR2: SGHRS and YFSETQ. The CDR3 is 19 residues long. V dropped 4 bases and J dropped 7; count of bases not matched to a gene: 17. CDR3 amino acids: CASSGSGTSGRAWLGEQYF. In DNA, the CDR3 is TGCGCCAGCAGCGGGAGCGGGACTAGCGGGAGGGCCTGGTTGGGTGAGCAGTACTTC.

The chain recombines TRBV3-1 (or the pseudogene TRBV3-2) with TRBJ2-1, with 9 nucleotides matching TRBD1. This CDR3 is built from 17 residues. With V trimmed by 3 bases and J by 3 bases, 9 bases remained unmatched. CDR1 is LGHDT, CDR2 YNNKEL, per germline (reference sequence). In DNA, the CDR3 is TGTGCCAGCAGCCAGGACACGGGGGGACAGGGCTACAATGAGCAGTTCTTC. Translated, it gives CASSQDTGGQGYNEQFF.

The gene calls are TRBV28 and TRBJ1-5; D ambiguous. V was trimmed by 6 bases and J by 9 bases, leaving 15 bases between them. CDR1 and CDR2 (germline): MDHEN, SYDVKM. The CDR3 extends over 13 amino acids. CDR3: CASRKAERGPQHF. The CDR3 coding sequence is TGTGCCAGCAGGAAGGCGGAGCGAGGGCCCCAGCATTTT.

This chain connects TRBV28 to TRBJ2-7; the match to TRBD2 covers 8 bases. With V trimmed by 2 bases and J by 2 bases, 5 bases remained unmatched. The CDR3 runs to 15 residues. Germline V gene sequence: CDR1 MDHEN, CDR2 SYDVKM. The CDR3 coding sequence is TGTGCCAGCAGTTTAGAGGCGGGAGGACCCTACGAGCAGTACTTC. Translating gives CASSLEAGGPYEQYF.

This clone was observed a single time. This sequence joins TRBV28 and TRBJ2-5, with D tentatively TRBD1 (6 bases). V shed 4 bases and J shed 4 bases, with 13 bases lying between them. Germline loops: CDR1 MDHEN, CDR2 SYDVKM. The CDR3 runs to 14 residues. CDR3 region: CASSSNRVAETQYF. The CDR3 nucleotides read TGTGCCAGCAGTTCCAACAGGGTCGCAGAGACCCAGTACTTC.

The genes are TRBV9 and TRBJ1-2, with a possible D match to TRBD1 (6 bases). The ends were cut back, 4 bases at V and 0 bases at J, with 16 bases in the middle. CDR3 length equals 16 residues. Per the germline V gene, CDR1 is SGDLS and CDR2 is YYNGEE. This chain's CDR3 is CASSPSGHVANYGYTF. CDR3 coding DNA: TGTGCCAGCAGCCCATCGGGACACGTAGCTAACTATGGCTACACCTTC.

The chain carries TRBV24-1 and TRBJ2-3; possibly TRBD1 for D (5 bases). Trimming shortened V by 9 bases and J by 0 bases, and 6 bases separated the two germline ends. CDR3 length: 12 amino acids. CDR1 and CDR2 (germline): KGHDR, SFDVKD. CDR3 in DNA: TGTGCCACCGGGGCTAGCACAGATACGCAGTATTTT. It codes for CATGASTDTQYF.

This clone was seen a handful of times. J is TRBJ1-5 and V is TRBV24-1; tentative D call: TRBD1 (5 bases). The V gene's germline CDR1 is KGHDR and CDR2 SFDVKD. V was pared by 0 bases and J by 10 bases, with 12 bases between. The CDR3 runs to 14 residues. For the CDR3, the DNA is TGTGCCACCAGTGATTTGCGAACAGGTTTTCCCCAGCATTTT. It specifies CATSDLRTGFPQHF.

The chain links TRBV6-5 to TRBJ2-3; D might be TRBD2 (7 bases). The CDR3 runs 15 residues. CDR1 MNHEY and CDR2 SVGAGI come from the germline V gene. With 6 bases removed from V and 4 bases from J, the gap between germline ends came to 17 bases. As DNA, the CDR3 is TGTGCCAGCAGCTACAAAGGGGGGGGTCCAGATACGCAGTATTTT. It is translated as CASSYKGGGPDTQYF.

The CDR3 region has the DNA TGTGCCACCCAGACTAGCGGATACGAGCAGTACTTC. As protein: CATQTSGYEQYF. The genes are TRBV10-3 and TRBJ2-7, with 9 bases that match TRBD2. The CDR3 consists of 12 residues. J gave up 4 bases and V 10 bases, and 5 bases lay outside the gene matches. Germline V gene lookup returns CDR1 ENHRY and CDR2 SYGVKD.

This chain uses TRBV7-2 with TRBJ2-1, with TRBD2 matching over 14 bases. V shed 3 bases, J shed 6 bases, and the junction held 10 bases outside the gene matches. Looked up from germline, CDR1 is SGHTA and CDR2 is FQGNSA. This CDR3 contains 18 residues. CDR3 loop: CASSFGTSGRRVGNEQFF. DNA of the CDR3: TGTGCCAGCAGCTTCGGGACTAGCGGGAGAAGGGTTGGCAATGAGCAGTTCTTC.

The chain combines TRBV28 with TRBJ1-2; 8 bases match TRBD1. The V and J ends lost 6 bases and 3 bases, in that order; junction bases with no gene match: 6. CDR3 length: 14 residues. Germline V lookup: CDR1 MDHEN, CDR2 SYDVKM. The CDR3 protein is CASSQGAQDYGYTF. DNA of the CDR3: TGTGCCAGCAGCCAGGGGGCGCAGGACTATGGCTACACCTTC.

The gene calls are TRBV4-2 and TRBJ2-5; TRBD2 matches 7 bases. J lost 7 bases, V lost 0 bases, and 11 bases had no gene match. The CDR3 covers 16 residues. Germline CDR1 reads LGHNA; CDR2 reads YNFKEQ. The CDR3 sequence: CASSQEGGSSSRTQYF. The CDR3 nucleotides are TGTGCCAGCAGCCAAGAAGGCGGGAGTTCTTCCAGGACCCAGTACTTC.

The chain employs TRBV19 and TRBJ1-1; D perhaps matches TRBD1 (5 bases). Trimming left V 6 bases short and J 5 bases short, with 16 bases between. Germline loops: CDR1 LNHDA, CDR2 SQIVND (reference sequence). CDR3 length: 14 residues. The CDR3 DNA follows: TGTGCCAGTAGCCCGGCGGGGGGAGGAACTGAAGCTTTCTTT. Protein: CASSPAGGGTEAFF. The full variable domain, completed using reference TRBV19 and TRBJ1-1, is DGGITQSPKYLFRKEGQNVTLSCEQNLNHDAMYWYRQDPGQGLRLIYYSQIVNDFQKGDIAEGYSVSREKKESFPLTVTSAQKNPTAFYLCASSPAGGGTEAFFGQGTRLTVV.

This chain joins TRBV29-1 and TRBJ1-6; a possible D gene is TRBD1 (6 bases). The germline V and J ends were trimmed by 3 bases and 0 bases, with 12 bases remaining between them. From germline, CDR1 is SQVTM and CDR2 ANQGSEA. The CDR3 length is 16 residues. The CDR3 coding sequence is TGCAGCGTTGACGACAGGTTCAGCTCCTATAATTCACCCCTCCACTTT. This sequence encodes CSVDDRFSSYNSPLHF. The full variable domain, in which reference TRBV29-1 and TRBJ1-6 provide the parts outside the CDR3, is SAVISQKPSRDICQRGTSLTIQCQVDSQVTMMFWYRQQPGQSLTLIATANQGSEATYESGFVIDKFPISRPNLTFSTLTVSNMSPEDSSIYLCSVDDRFSSYNSPLHFGNGTRLTVT.

This rearrangement joins TRBV7-3 to TRBJ2-1; TRBD1 matches 7 bases. CDR3 length: 16 residues. In germline, CDR1 is SGHTA, CDR2 FQGTGA. J gave up 6 bases and V 2 bases, and 10 bases lay outside the gene matches. As DNA, the CDR3 is TGTGCCAGCAGCTTAGTTACGGGACAGCCGGCCAATGAGCAGTTCTTC. Its translation: CASSLVTGQPANEQFF. Full variable domain (outside the CDR3, taken from reference TRBV7-3 and TRBJ2-1): GAGVSQTPSNKVTEKGKYVELRCDPISGHTALYWYRQSLGQGPEFLIYFQGTGAADDSGLPNDRFFAVRPEGSVSTLKIQRTERGDSAVYLCASSLVTGQPANEQFFGPGTRLTVL.

The gene calls are TRBV3-1 (or the pseudogene TRBV3-2) and TRBJ2-7, with D possibly matching TRBD2 (6 bases). Trimming left V 4 bases short and J 1 base short, with 26 bases between. Germline lookup yields CDR1 LGHDT and CDR2 YNNKEL (reference sequence). The CDR3 contains 19 residues. CDR3 DNA sequence: TGTGCCAGCAGCCCCACCCCGCGGCCCCCCGGGGGAGTTTCCTACGAGCAGTACTTC. Its protein product is CASSPTPRPPGGVSYEQYF.

The rearrangement uses TRBV5-1 and TRBJ2-5, with D perhaps matching TRBD1 (6 bases). The CDR3 consists of 15 residues. Trimming removed 5 bases from V and 3 bases from J, with 17 bases in between. Looked up from germline, CDR1 is SGHRS and CDR2 is YFSETQ. The CDR3, as DNA: TGCGCCAGCAGTGCGGTTGGGGGCTCGGAAGAGACCCAGTACTTC. Translating gives CASSAVGGSEETQYF.

This clone was observed a single time. The V and J genes are TRBV24-1 and TRBJ1-1; D perhaps matches TRBD1 (5 bases). CDR1 is KGHDR and CDR2 is SFDVKD in the germline V gene. The CDR3 is 15 residues long. The V end was cut by 11 bases, the J end by 0 bases, with 18 bases between. The CDR3 spells CAKRGDPPMNTEAFF. The DNA of the CDR3 is TGTGCCAAGCGGGGGGACCCTCCGATGAACACTGAAGCTTTCTTT.

The gene calls are TRBV13 and TRBJ2-7; D perhaps matches TRBD2 (5 bases). The CDR3 spans 14 residues. V lost 1 base to trimming and J lost 1 base, with 8 bases between them. Germline CDR1 is PRHDT and CDR2 is FYEKMQ (reference sequence). CDR3 loop: CASSLEGRSYEQYF. For the CDR3, the DNA is TGTGCCAGCAGCTTAGAAGGGAGATCCTACGAGCAGTACTTC.

The chain couples TRBV7-2 to TRBJ2-3; 12 bases agree with TRBD2. The length of the CDR3 is 16 residues. Unmatched junction bases numbered 4, after V lost 5 bases and J lost 1 base. The V gene's germline CDR1 is SGHTA and CDR2 FQGNSA. The CDR3: CASSLWTSGGTDTQYF. The CDR3 DNA reads TGTGCCAGCAGCCTTTGGACTAGCGGGGGCACAGATACGCAGTATTTT.

The V and J genes are TRBV6-1 and TRBJ1-4; D might be TRBD1 (6 bases). Germline V CDR1 and CDR2: MNHNS, SASEGT. V was cut by 6 bases and J by 7 bases, with 12 bases left in between. The CDR3 extends over 13 amino acids. The CDR3 loop reads CASRPEGGEKLFF. In DNA form, the CDR3 reads TGTGCCAGCAGACCCGAAGGGGGTGAAAAACTGTTTTTT.

This clone has a single count. The V call is TRBV28, the J call TRBJ2-5, with 7 bases fitting TRBD2. The V gene end was trimmed by 6 bases and the J gene end by 4 bases; junction bases not matched to a gene: 11. Germline V gene sequence: CDR1 MDHEN, CDR2 SYDVKM. This CDR3 region has 15 residues. The CDR3 here is CASSHSGRGRETQYF. CDR3 bases: TGTGCCAGCAGCCACTCAGGGAGGGGCCGAGAGACCCAGTACTTC.